A selection of T cell receptor beta chains follows, all from one sample in a study of shared clonotypes between healthy human individuals. Measured with immunoSEQ multiplex PCR; TCRdb has only the in-frame clones, and not every one. The sample lists under 2,000,000 clones, roughly 95% seen once, with roughly 1% in the top ten. The material sequenced was naive CD8+ T cells sorted from blood. All receptors derive from a man aged 18 to 29 in good health. CDR3s include the opening cysteine and the closing phenylalanine or tryptophan. Each record gives: V gene, J gene, CDR3 length, D gene, clone size, CDR3 protein, CDR3 DNA. The D gene is left open where the match is weak. The size field is filled for only some rows; it gives once, few, many or a size class.

TRBV30,TRBJ2-1,16,TRBD2,.,CAWSEGGGRAYNEQFF,TGTGCCTGGAGTGAAGGGGGCGGGAGGGCCTACAATGAGCAGTTCTTC
TRBV7-2,TRBJ1-6,16,.,.,CASSPTQGAYNSPLHF,TGTGCCAGCAGCCCCACCCAGGGCGCTTATAATTCACCCCTCCACTTT
TRBV2,TRBJ1-2,14,.,.,CASSSYSEFYGYTF,TGTGCCAGCAGTTCCTATTCGGAATTCTATGGCTACACCTTC
TRBV9,TRBJ1-3,11,.,few,CASSGSRGLIF,TGTGCCAGCAGCGGTAGTCGGGGACTGATTTTT
TRBV20-1,TRBJ2-3,10,.,.,CSVPGGLPYF,TGCAGTGTCCCCGGGGGGCTTCCGTATTTT
TRBV4-1,TRBJ2-7,14,TRBD2,.,CASKQASGFYEQYF,TGCGCCAGCAAACAGGCTAGCGGGTTCTACGAGCAGTACTTC
TRBV9,TRBJ2-1,15,.,.,CASSVGQGEVDEQFF,TGTGCCAGCAGCGTAGGGCAGGGAGAGGTCGATGAGCAGTTCTTC
TRBV9,TRBJ1-4,16,TRBD1,.,CASSAEGTATNEKLFF,TGTGCCAGCAGCGCAGAGGGGACAGCAACTAATGAAAAACTGTTTTTT
TRBV7-9,TRBJ2-7,16,TRBD2,.,CASSAGLAGGTYEQYF,TGTGCCAGCAGCGCCGGACTAGCGGGAGGAACCTACGAGCAGTACTTC
TRBV6-4,TRBJ2-6,19,.,.,CASSVQAGPSLSGANVLTF,TGTGCCAGCAGTGTCCAAGCGGGCCCGTCCCTCTCTGGGGCCAACGTCCTGACTTTC
TRBV6-6,TRBJ1-2,11,.,.,CASTGEIGYTF,TGTGCCAGCACGGGGGAAATAGGCTACACCTTC
TRBV5-1,TRBJ1-2,17,TRBD1,.,CASSLVGQGAMYYGYTF,TGCGCCAGCAGCTTGGTAGGACAGGGGGCGATGTACTATGGCTACACCTTC
TRBV7-9,TRBJ2-7,14,TRBD1,.,CASSPTGQSYEQYF,TGTGCCAGCAGTCCTACGGGACAGTCCTACGAGCAGTACTTC
TRBV6-5,TRBJ2-7,13,TRBD1,.,CASSYRDRGEQYF,TGTGCCAGCAGTTACCGGGACAGGGGGGAGCAGTACTTC
TRBV19,TRBJ1-1,12,.,.,CASSVGGTEAFF,TGTGCCAGCAGCGTAGGCGGCACTGAAGCTTTCTTT
TRBV5-4,TRBJ2-7,14,.,once,CASSGDGGLYEQYF,TGTGCCAGCAGCGGCGATGGCGGTCTGTACGAGCAGTACTTC
TRBV7-9,TRBJ2-3,12,TRBD2,.,CASGEGLGTQYF,TGTGCCAGTGGGGAGGGACTAGGCACGCAGTATTTT
TRBV19,TRBJ1-6,14,.,.,CASSMGQDNSPLHF,TGTGCCAGTAGTATGGGCCAGGATAATTCACCCCTCCACTTT
TRBV29-1,TRBJ2-7,15,TRBD1,.,CSVAGQAHNPYEQYF,TGCAGCGTTGCAGGACAGGCACATAACCCCTACGAGCAGTACTTC
TRBV5-5,TRBJ2-7,14,TRBD2,.,CASSWTSGDYEQYF,TGTGCCAGCAGTTGGACTAGCGGGGACTACGAGCAGTACTTC
TRBV6-5,TRBJ2-1,15,TRBD2,.,CASSYGAGAGNEQFF,TGTGCCAGCAGTTACGGGGCGGGAGCCGGCAATGAGCAGTTCTTC
TRBV9,TRBJ2-5,13,TRBD2,.,CASSAGLVETQYF,TGTGCCAGCAGCGCGGGACTAGTGGAGACCCAGTACTTC